This T cell receptor beta chain is drawn from a study of early stage breast cancer tumors. Study at large: Among some 12 ER+/PR+/HER2- tumors, eight were ductal, four lobular.

Some clones are missing from TCRdb's copy, which holds only in-frame ones; the method was immunoSEQ multiplex PCR. The table records 25,000 to 30,000 clones, around 50% of them present only once. The sample holds a few counts of this clone. The antigen remains undetermined. Other DNA sequences in the same sample also yield this CDR3. Overall study results and limits: Compared with adjacent normal breast tissue, tumors showed roughly 2.5-fold greater T cell density and higher clonality. Enriched TCRB sequences shared across patients were mostly commonly generated sequences. Blood repertoires resembled normal breast more than tumor.

CDR3 length: 15 residues. Losses at the gene ends were 1 base for V and 6 bases for J; bases not matched to a gene: 5. Germline V gene sequence: CDR1 LNHDA, CDR2 SQIVND (reference sequence). This TCR derives from a person aged 45-60 years with breast cancer. Specimen: breast tumor tissue. The rearrangement joins TRBV19 to TRBJ2-2; 7 nucleotides agree with TRBD1. The CDR3 region is CASSIGAGGPGELFF. The CDR3 DNA sequence: TGTGCCAGTAGTATAGGGGCAGGGGGACCCGGGGAGCTGTTTTTT.